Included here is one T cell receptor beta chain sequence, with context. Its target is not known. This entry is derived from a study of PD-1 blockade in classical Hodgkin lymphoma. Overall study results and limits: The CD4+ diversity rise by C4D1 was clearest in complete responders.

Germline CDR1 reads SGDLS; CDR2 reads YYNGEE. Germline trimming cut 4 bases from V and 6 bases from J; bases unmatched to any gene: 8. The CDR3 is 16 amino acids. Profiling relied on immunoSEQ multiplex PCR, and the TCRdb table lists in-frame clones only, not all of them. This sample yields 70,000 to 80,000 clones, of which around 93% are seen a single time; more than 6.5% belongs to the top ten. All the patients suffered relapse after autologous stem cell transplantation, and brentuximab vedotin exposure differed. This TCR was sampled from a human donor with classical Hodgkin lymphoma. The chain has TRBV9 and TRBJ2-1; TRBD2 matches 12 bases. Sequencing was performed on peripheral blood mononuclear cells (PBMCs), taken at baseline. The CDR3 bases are TGTGCCAGCAGCCCGCGACTAGCGGGAGAAGGCAATGAGCAGTTCTTC. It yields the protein CASSPRLAGEGNEQFF.